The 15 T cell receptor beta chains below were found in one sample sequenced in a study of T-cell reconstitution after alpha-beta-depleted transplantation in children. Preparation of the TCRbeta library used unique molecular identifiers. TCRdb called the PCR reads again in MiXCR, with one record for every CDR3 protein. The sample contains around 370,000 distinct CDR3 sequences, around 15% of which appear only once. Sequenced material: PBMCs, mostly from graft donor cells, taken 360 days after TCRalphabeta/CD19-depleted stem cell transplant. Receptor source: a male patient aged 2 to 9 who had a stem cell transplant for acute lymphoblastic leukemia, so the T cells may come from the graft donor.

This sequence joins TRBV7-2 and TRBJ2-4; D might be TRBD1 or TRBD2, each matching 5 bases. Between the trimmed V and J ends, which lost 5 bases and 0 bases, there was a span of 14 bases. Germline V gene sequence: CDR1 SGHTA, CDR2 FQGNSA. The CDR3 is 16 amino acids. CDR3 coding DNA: TGTGCCAGCAGCCAGAGGGGTCTTCTAGCCAAAAACATTCAGTACTTC. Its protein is CASSQRGLLAKNIQYF.

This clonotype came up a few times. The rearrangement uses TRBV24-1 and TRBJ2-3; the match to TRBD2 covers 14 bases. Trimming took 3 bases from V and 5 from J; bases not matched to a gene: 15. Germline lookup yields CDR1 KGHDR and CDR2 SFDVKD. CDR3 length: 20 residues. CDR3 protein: CATSDVGLAGGLSGGDTQYF. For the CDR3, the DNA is TGTGCCACCAGTGATGTTGGACTAGCGGGAGGCCTCTCGGGGGGAGATACGCAGTATTTT.

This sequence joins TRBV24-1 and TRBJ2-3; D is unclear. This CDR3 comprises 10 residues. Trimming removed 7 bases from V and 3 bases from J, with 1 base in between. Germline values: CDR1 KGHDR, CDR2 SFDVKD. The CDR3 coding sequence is TGTGCCACCAGAACAGATACGCAGTATTTT. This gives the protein CATRTDTQYF.

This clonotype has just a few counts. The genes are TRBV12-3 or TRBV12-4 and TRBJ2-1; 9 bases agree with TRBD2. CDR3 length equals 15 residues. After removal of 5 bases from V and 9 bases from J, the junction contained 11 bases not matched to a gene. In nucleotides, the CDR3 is TGTGCCAGCAGTCCCCTTAGCGGGAGAGGGATTGAGCAGTTCTTC. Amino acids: CASSPLSGRGIEQFF.

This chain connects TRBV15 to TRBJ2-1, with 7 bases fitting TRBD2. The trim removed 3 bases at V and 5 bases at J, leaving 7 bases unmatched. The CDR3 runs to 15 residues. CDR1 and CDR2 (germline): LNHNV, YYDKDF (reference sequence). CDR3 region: CATSSGLESDNEQFF. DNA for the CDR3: TGTGCCACCAGCAGCGGACTAGAAAGTGACAATGAGCAGTTCTTC.

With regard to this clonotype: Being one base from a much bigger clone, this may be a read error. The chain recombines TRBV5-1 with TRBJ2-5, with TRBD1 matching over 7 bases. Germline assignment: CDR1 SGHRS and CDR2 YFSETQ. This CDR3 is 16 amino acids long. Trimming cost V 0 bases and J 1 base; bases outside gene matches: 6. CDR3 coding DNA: TGCGCCAGCAGCTTGGCCGGGACAGATTTCCAAGAGACCCAGTACTTC. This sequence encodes CASSLAGTDFQETQYF.

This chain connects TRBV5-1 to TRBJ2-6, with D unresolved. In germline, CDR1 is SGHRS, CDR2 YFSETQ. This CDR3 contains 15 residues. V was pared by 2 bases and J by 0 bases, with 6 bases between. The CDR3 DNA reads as TGCGCCAGCAGCTTTCAGTTCTCTGGGGCCAACGTCCTGACTTTC. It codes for CASSFQFSGANVLTF.

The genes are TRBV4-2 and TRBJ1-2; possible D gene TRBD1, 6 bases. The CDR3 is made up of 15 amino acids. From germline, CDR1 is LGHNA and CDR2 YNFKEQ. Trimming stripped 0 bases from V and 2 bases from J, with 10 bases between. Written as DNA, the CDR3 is TGTGCCAGCAGCCAAGACAGCAGGGGAAACTATGGCTACACCTTC. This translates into CASSQDSRGNYGYTF.

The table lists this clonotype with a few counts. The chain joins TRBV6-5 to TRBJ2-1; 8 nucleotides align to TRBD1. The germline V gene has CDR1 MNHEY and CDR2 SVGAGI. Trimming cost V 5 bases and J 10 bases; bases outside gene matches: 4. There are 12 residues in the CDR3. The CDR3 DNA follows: TGTGCCAGCAGTAGGACAGGGCCCGAGCAGTTCTTC. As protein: CASSRTGPEQFF.

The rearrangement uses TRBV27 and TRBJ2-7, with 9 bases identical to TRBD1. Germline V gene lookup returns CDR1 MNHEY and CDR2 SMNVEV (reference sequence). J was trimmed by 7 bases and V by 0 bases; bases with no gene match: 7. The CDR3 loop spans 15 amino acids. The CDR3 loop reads CASSLSTQGAREQYF. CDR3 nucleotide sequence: TGTGCCAGCAGTTTATCGACACAGGGGGCCCGGGAGCAGTACTTC.

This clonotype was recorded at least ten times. The CDR3 DNA reads TGTGCCAGCAGCGTAGAAGGCAGGGGGTCTTACAATGAGCAGTTCTTC. It encodes CASSVEGRGSYNEQFF. The V call is TRBV9, the J call TRBJ2-1; 7 nucleotides match TRBD1. The CDR3 loop spans 16 amino acids. The J segment lost 4 bases and the V segment lost 0 bases, leaving 7 bases of the junction unmatched. The germline V gene encodes CDR1 SGDLS and CDR2 YYNGEE. The variable domain in full, with the rest retrieved from reference TRBV9 and TRBJ2-1, is DSGVTQTPKHLITATGQRVTLRCSPRSGDLSVYWYQQSLDQGLQFLIQYYNGEERAKGNILERFSAQQFPDLHSELNLSSLELGDSALYFCASSVEGRGSYNEQFFGPGTRLTVL.

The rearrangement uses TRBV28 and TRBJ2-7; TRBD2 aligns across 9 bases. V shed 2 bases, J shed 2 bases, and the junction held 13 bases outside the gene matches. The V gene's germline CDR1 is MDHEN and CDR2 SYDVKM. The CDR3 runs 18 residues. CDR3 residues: CASSLRVIAGGHAYEQYF. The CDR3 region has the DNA TGTGCCAGCAGTTTAAGGGTGATTGCGGGAGGGCACGCCTACGAGCAGTACTTC.

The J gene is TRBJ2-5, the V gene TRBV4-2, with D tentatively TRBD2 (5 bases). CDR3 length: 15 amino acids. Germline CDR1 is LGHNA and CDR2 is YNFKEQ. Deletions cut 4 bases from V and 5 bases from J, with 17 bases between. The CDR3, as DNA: TGTGCCAGCAGCCCAGGACTGCTCAGAGGGGAGACCCAGTACTTC. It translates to CASSPGLLRGETQYF.

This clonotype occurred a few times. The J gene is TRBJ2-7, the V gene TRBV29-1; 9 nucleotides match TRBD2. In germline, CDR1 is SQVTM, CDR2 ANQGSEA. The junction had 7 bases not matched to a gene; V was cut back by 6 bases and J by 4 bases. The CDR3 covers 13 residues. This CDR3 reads CSVTTSGGYEQYF. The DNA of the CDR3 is TGCAGCGTCACGACTAGCGGAGGGTACGAGCAGTACTTC.

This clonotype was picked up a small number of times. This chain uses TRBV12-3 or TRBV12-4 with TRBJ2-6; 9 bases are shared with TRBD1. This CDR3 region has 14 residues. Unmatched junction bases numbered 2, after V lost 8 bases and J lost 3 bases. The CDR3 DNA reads TGTGCCAGCCGGACAGGGGATGGGGCCAACGTCCTGACTTTC. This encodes CASRTGDGANVLTF.